This passage covers 3 T cell receptor beta chains from one sample sequenced in a study of shared clonotypes between healthy human individuals. Repertoires were generated with immunoSEQ multiplex PCR, while TCRdb's copy carries only in-frame clones and drops some. This sample has 950,000 to 1,200,000 clones; approximately 80% occur once, and the top ten carry 0.89%. Specimen: memory CD4+ T cells from PBMCs. As to subset: CD45RA-negative fraction. The source of these receptors is a man younger than 35 in good health. Some clones in this sample may be carry-over from other donors' samples.

This rearrangement joins TRBV2 to TRBJ1-5; no clear D gene. This CDR3 has 14 amino acids. Per the germline V gene, CDR1 is SNHLY and CDR2 is FYNNEI. Deletions cut 10 bases from V and 7 bases from J, with 20 bases between. DNA for the CDR3: TGTGCCACAAGTACGGCGGGAGCGAGGCAGCCCCAGCATTTT. This encodes CATSTAGARQPQHF.

The table lists this clone with many counts. The chain carries TRBV5-8 and TRBJ1-5; perhaps TRBD1 as D (5 bases). The length of the CDR3 is 13 residues. Trimming left V 3 bases short and J 7 bases short, with 11 bases between. Per the germline V gene, CDR1 is SGHTS and CDR2 is YDEGEE. CDR3 protein: CASSSEGRQPQHF. The CDR3 bases are TGTGCCAGCAGCTCCGAGGGGCGACAGCCCCAGCATTTT.

The chain carries TRBV7-2 and TRBJ2-5; no firm D call. The CDR3 loop spans 14 amino acids. Germline CDR1 and CDR2: SGHTA and FQGNSA. V lost 5 bases, J lost 5 bases, and 15 bases lay in between. The CDR3 DNA reads as TGTGCCAGCAGCCTACGTCGGGTTGTGGAGACCCAGTACTTC. Amino acids: CASSLRRVVETQYF.